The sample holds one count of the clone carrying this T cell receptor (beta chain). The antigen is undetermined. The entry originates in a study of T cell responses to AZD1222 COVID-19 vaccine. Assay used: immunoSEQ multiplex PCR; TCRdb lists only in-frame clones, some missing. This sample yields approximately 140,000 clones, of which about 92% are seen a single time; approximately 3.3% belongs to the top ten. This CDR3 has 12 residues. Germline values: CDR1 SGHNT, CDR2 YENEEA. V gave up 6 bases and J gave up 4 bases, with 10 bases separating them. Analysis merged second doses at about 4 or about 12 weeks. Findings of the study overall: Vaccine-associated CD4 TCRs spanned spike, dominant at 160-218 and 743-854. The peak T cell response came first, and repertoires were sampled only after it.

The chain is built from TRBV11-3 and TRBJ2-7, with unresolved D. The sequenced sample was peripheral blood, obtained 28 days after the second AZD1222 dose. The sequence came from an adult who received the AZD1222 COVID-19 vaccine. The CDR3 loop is CASRGKGYEQYF. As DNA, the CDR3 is TGTGCCAGCAGGGGGAAAGGGTACGAGCAGTACTTC. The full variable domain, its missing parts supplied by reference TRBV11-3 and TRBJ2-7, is EAGVVQSPRYKIIEKKQPVAFWCNPISGHNTLYWYLQNLGQGPELLIRYENEEAVDDSQLPKDRFSAERLKGVDSTLKIQPAELGDSAVYLCASRGKGYEQYFGPGTRLTVT.